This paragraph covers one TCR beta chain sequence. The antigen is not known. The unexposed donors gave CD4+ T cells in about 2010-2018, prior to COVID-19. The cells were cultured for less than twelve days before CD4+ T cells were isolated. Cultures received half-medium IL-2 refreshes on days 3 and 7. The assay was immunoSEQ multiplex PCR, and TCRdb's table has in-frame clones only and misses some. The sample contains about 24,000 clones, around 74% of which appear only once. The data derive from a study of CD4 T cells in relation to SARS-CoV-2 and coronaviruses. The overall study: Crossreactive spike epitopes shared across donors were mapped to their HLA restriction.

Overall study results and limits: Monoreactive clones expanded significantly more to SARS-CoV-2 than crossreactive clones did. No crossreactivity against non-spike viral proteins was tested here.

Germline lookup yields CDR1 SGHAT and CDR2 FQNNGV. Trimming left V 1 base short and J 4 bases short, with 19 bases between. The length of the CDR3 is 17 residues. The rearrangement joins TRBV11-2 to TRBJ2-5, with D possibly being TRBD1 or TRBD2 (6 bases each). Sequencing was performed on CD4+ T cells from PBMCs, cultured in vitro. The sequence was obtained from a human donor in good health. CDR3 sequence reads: CASSLGRPGAQGETQYF. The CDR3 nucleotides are TGTGCCAGCAGCTTAGGGCGCCCGGGGGCGCAAGGAGAGACCCAGTACTTC.